The following is a TCR beta chain sequence with its context. The antigen remains undetermined. This sample is part of a study of cytomegalovirus exposure and HLA in healthy donors. The primer mix had 60 Vbeta and 13 Jbeta primers. Original data processing: Around 11 million of tens of millions of unique TCR beta chains were shared, per a later count. Assay: immunoSEQ multiplex PCR; the TCRdb copy retains only in-frame clones and omits some. From that table come the V and J calls and clone size; the DNA was used to work out D and trimming. The repertoire shows roughly 220,000 clones; the top ten hold 1.1%. The ends were cut back, 0 bases at V and 1 base at J, with 16 bases in the middle. The germline CDR1 and CDR2 sequences are SGHVS and FNYEAQ. The CDR3 is 18 amino acids. Study-wide points: Researchers reported in a later analysis that a missense DCLRE1C variant was tied to TCR beta V- and J-gene trimming.

This sequence originates from a girl aged 2 to 9 in good health and CMV-seropositive. The chain links TRBV7-6 to TRBJ1-3; D perhaps matches TRBD1 (6 bases). Sequencing was done on a sample of PBMCs. In DNA, the CDR3 is TGTGCCAGCAGCTTAGCGACCTACTTTCAGGGGTCTGGAAACACCATATATTTT. Its protein is CASSLATYFQGSGNTIYF.